This entry lists 30 T cell receptor beta chains sequenced from one sample in a study of cytomegalovirus exposure and HLA in healthy donors. The PCR was carried out with 60 Vbeta primers and 13 Jbeta primers. Generated by immunoSEQ multiplex PCR, the TCRdb table keeps only in-frame clones and is missing some. The sample's table shows 200,000 or so clones. Sequenced sample: PBMCs. The origin of the receptors is a boy aged 10-17 years in good health and CMV-seronegative.

This rearrangement joins TRBV27 to TRBJ1-2; D is possibly TRBD1 (5 bases). The V and J ends lost 0 bases and 7 bases respectively, with 12 bases between them. The CDR3 spans 14 residues. The V gene's germline CDR1 is MNHEY and CDR2 SMNVEV (reference sequence). The CDR3 bases are TGTGCCAGCAGTTTATCAGGGGTAATTGGTGGCTACACCTTC. Translation: CASSLSGVIGGYTF.

V and J are TRBV4-2 and TRBJ2-5; D ambiguous. Trimming pared 0 bases from V and 7 bases from J, leaving 6 bases between. In germline, CDR1 is LGHNA, CDR2 YNFKEQ. This CDR3 has 12 residues. CDR3 coding DNA: TGTGCCAGCAGCCAAGAATACACGACCCAGTACTTC. This encodes CASSQEYTTQYF.

The chain couples TRBV7-8 to TRBJ1-3; D gene ambiguous. This CDR3 comprises 12 residues. V was clipped by 7 bases and J by 0 bases, with 4 bases between them. Per the germline V gene, CDR1 is SGHVS and CDR2 is FQNEAQ. CDR3 sequence reads: CASTVSGNTIYF. CDR3 in DNA: TGTGCCAGCACCGTCTCTGGAAACACCATATATTTT.

V usage is TRBV6-1 and J usage is TRBJ1-1; a weak D match, TRBD1 (6 bases). V lost 7 bases, J lost 4 bases, and 19 bases lay in between. Germline CDR1 is MNHNS and CDR2 is SASEGT. The CDR3 sequence is 15 residues long. The CDR3 region has the DNA TGTGCCAGCATCACCAGTCGGCAGGGGTTCACTGAAGCTTTCTTT. This encodes CASITSRQGFTEAFF.

The gene calls are TRBV7-2 and TRBJ1-4; D gene ambiguous. Germline V lookup: CDR1 SGHTA, CDR2 FQGNSA. Trimming took off 5 bases at V and 4 bases at J, with 11 bases between the two ends. The length of the CDR3 is 14 residues. CDR3 coding DNA: TGTGCCAGCAGCACTACGTTTATTAATGAAAAACTGTTTTTT. This encodes CASSTTFINEKLFF.

The chain carries TRBV5-1 and TRBJ1-2; D ambiguous. Germline V gene lookup returns CDR1 SGHRS and CDR2 YFSETQ. The CDR3 has 13 amino acids. The V gene lost 4 bases and the J gene lost 7 bases, with 14 bases spanning the gap. CDR3: CASSVGGDGGYTF. The CDR3 coding sequence is TGCGCCAGCAGCGTCGGCGGAGATGGTGGCTACACCTTC.

The rearrangement links TRBV2 to TRBJ2-7; the match to TRBD2 covers 12 bases. This CDR3 is 15 amino acids long. Trimming removed 0 bases from V and 6 bases from J; junction bases left unmatched: 3. CDR1 SNHLY and CDR2 FYNNEI come from the germline V gene. The CDR3 DNA sequence: TGTGCCAGCAGTGAAGCGACGGGACTAGCGGGCGAGCAGTACTTC. Translation: CASSEATGLAGEQYF.

This sequence joins TRBV4-1 and TRBJ1-2, with 10 nucleotides matching TRBD1. Per germline, CDR1 MGHRA and CDR2 YSYEKL. V dropped 3 bases and J dropped 6; count of bases not matched to a gene: 7. There are 15 residues in the CDR3. In DNA form, the CDR3 reads TGCGCCAGCAGCCATCCGGGACAGGGGAAGGATGGCTACACCTTC. This gives the protein CASSHPGQGKDGYTF.

The gene calls are TRBV13 and TRBJ2-2; TRBD1 might be the D (8 bases). V lost 4 bases to trimming and J lost 3 bases, with 15 bases between them. Looked up from germline, CDR1 is PRHDT and CDR2 is FYEKMQ (reference sequence). The CDR3 extends over 16 amino acids. In DNA form, the CDR3 reads TGTGCCAGCAGCTACCCTACAGGGGGGGACACCGGGGAGCTGTTTTTT. This sequence encodes CASSYPTGGDTGELFF. The whole variable domain, filled in from reference TRBV13 and TRBJ2-2, reads AAGVIQSPRHLIKEKRETATLKCYPIPRHDTVYWYQQGPGQDPQFLISFYEKMQSDKGSIPDRFSAQQFSDYHSELNMSSLELGDSALYFCASSYPTGGDTGELFFGEGSRLTVL.

With respect to this clone: A junction end diverges from the germline sequence, so it may reflect a read error. The V and J genes are TRBV11-2 and TRBJ2-7; a weak D match, TRBD1 (6 bases). The germline V gene has CDR1 SGHAT and CDR2 FQNNGV. The CDR3 loop spans 14 amino acids. The CDR3 loop reads CASVRGQGSFEQYF. CDR3 nucleotides: TGTGCCAGCGTACGTGGGCAGGGGTCCTTCGAGCAGTACTTC.

The chain couples TRBV9 to TRBJ1-1, with TRBD1 matching 11 bases. V shed 2 bases, J shed 4 bases, and the junction held 4 bases outside the gene matches. Per germline, CDR1 SGDLS and CDR2 YYNGEE. This CDR3 comprises 15 residues. The CDR3 region has the DNA TGTGCCAGCAGCGTCCGGGACAGGGGGTTCACTGAAGCTTTCTTT. This sequence encodes CASSVRDRGFTEAFF.

The chain couples TRBV7-3 to TRBJ2-3; D possibly corresponds to TRBD1 (5 bases). Looked up from germline, CDR1 is SGHTA and CDR2 is FQGTGA. Trimming took 5 bases from V and 8 from J, leaving 17 bases between them. The CDR3 covers 14 residues. The DNA for the CDR3 is TGTGCCAGCAGCCTACAGGACGGGCCAGGTACGCAGTATTTT. Residues: CASSLQDGPGTQYF. Combining the CDR3 with reference TRBV7-3 and TRBJ2-3 gives the whole variable domain GAGVSQTPSNKVTEKGKYVELRCDPISGHTALYWYRQSLGQGPEFLIYFQGTGAADDSGLPNDRFFAVRPEGSVSTLKIQRTERGDSAVYLCASSLQDGPGTQYFGPGTRLTVL.

The rearrangement uses TRBV7-3 and TRBJ1-1; possibly TRBD1 for D (5 bases). The germline V gene encodes CDR1 SGHTA and CDR2 FQGTGA. This CDR3 spans 13 amino acids. The V end lost 1 base, the J end lost 9 bases, and 12 bases lay between the germline ends. The CDR3 loop reads CASSLRSGDKAFF. The DNA for the CDR3 is TGTGCCAGCAGCTTAAGATCGGGGGATAAAGCTTTCTTT.

V is TRBV7-2 and J is TRBJ2-7; 12 nucleotides match TRBD2. J lost 6 bases, V lost 5 bases, and 14 bases had no gene match. CDR3 length: 17 amino acids. The germline gives CDR1 SGHTA, CDR2 FQGNSA. The CDR3 reads CASSPPGLAGGQREQYF. The CDR3 DNA is TGTGCCAGCAGCCCCCCTGGGCTAGCGGGGGGGCAACGCGAGCAGTACTTC.

The V call is TRBV7-9, the J call TRBJ2-3; possible D gene TRBD2, 6 bases. The CDR3 has 14 residues. V dropped 7 bases and J dropped 2 bases, with 13 bases sitting between them. Germline V gene sequence: CDR1 SEHNR, CDR2 FQNEAQ (reference sequence). The CDR3 sequence: CASTGTSATDTQYF. CDR3 in DNA: TGTGCCAGCACCGGGACTTCCGCCACAGATACGCAGTATTTT. Full variable domain (remainder filled in from reference TRBV7-9 and TRBJ2-3): DTGVSQNPRHKITKRGQNVTFRCDPISEHNRLYWYRQTLGQGPEFLTYFQNEAQLEKSRLLSDRFSAERPKGSFSTLEIQRTEQGDSAMYLCASTGTSATDTQYFGPGTRLTVL.

The chain joins TRBV5-1 to TRBJ2-1; 12 nucleotides agree with TRBD2. The germline V gene has CDR1 SGHRS and CDR2 YFSETQ. The CDR3 is made up of 16 amino acids. V lost 7 bases, J lost 0 bases, and 5 bases stayed unmatched. The CDR3 loop is CASRTSGAYSYNEQFF. The CDR3 DNA is TGCGCCAGCCGGACTAGCGGGGCCTACTCCTACAATGAGCAGTTCTTC.

CDR3 protein: CASSGQPRHSSYNEQFF. DNA for the CDR3: TGTGCCAGTAGTGGACAGCCCCGACACAGCTCCTACAATGAGCAGTTCTTC. V and J are TRBV19 and TRBJ2-1; tentatively, D is TRBD1 (6 bases). With 5 bases removed from V and 0 bases from J, the gap between germline ends came to 17 bases. The CDR3 sequence is 17 residues long. Germline V gene lookup returns CDR1 LNHDA and CDR2 SQIVND (reference sequence).

The rearrangement joins TRBV20-1 to TRBJ2-5; D gene ambiguous. The CDR3 totals 11 residues. Trimming left V 6 bases short and J 5 bases short, with 10 bases between. The germline V gene has CDR1 DFQATT and CDR2 SNEGSKA (reference sequence). The DNA for the CDR3 is TGCAGTGCCACGCTCGGGGAGACCCAGTACTTC. Translation gives CSATLGETQYF.

The chain recombines TRBV14 with TRBJ1-1; D remains ambiguous. The V gene's germline CDR1 is SGHDN and CDR2 FVKESK. V was pared by 2 bases and J by 1 base, with 8 bases between. The CDR3 contains 14 residues. CDR3 sequence reads: CASSQFVRNTEAFF. The CDR3, as DNA: TGTGCCAGCAGCCAATTTGTCAGGAACACTGAAGCTTTCTTT.

The J gene is TRBJ2-2, the V gene TRBV7-8, with 9 bases matching TRBD1. Germline CDR1 is SGHVS and CDR2 is FQNEAQ. With 5 bases clipped from V and 4 bases from J, the junction kept 8 bases outside the gene matches. The CDR3 sequence is 16 residues long. CDR3 amino acids: CASSTPGQGFTGELFF. The CDR3 nucleotides are TGTGCCAGCAGCACCCCGGGACAGGGTTTCACCGGGGAGCTGTTTTTT.

To note about this clone: Sequence at one end of the junction differs from germline and may be a read error. This chain connects TRBV5-1 to TRBJ2-3; no reliable D call. The CDR3 covers 12 residues. CDR1 SGHRS and CDR2 YFSETQ come from the germline V gene. This CDR3 is CTSSFSGDTQYF. The DNA for the CDR3 is TGCACCAGCAGCTTTTCGGGAGATACGCAGTATTTT.

V and J are TRBV4-1 and TRBJ2-1; 9 bases line up with TRBD2. The CDR3 covers 14 residues. The germline V gene encodes CDR1 MGHRA and CDR2 YSYEKL. Losses at the gene ends were 5 bases for V and 8 bases for J; bases not matched to a gene: 7. The CDR3, as DNA: TGCGCCAGCAGCTGGGCGGGGGGGCCCGATGAGCAGTTCTTC. Encoded protein: CASSWAGGPDEQFF.

The chain joins TRBV5-8 to TRBJ2-7, with 8 bases lining up with TRBD2. Germline loops: CDR1 SGHTS, CDR2 YDEGEE. With V trimmed by 2 bases and J by 7 bases, 2 bases remained unmatched. The CDR3 contains 12 residues. The CDR3, as DNA: TGTGCCAGCAGCTTAGCGGGGGCTGAGCAGTACTTC. It codes for CASSLAGAEQYF.

The J gene is TRBJ2-3, the V gene TRBV5-4; 11 bases align to TRBD2. CDR1 is SGHNT, CDR2 YYREEE, per germline (reference sequence). The V gene end was trimmed by 2 bases and the J gene end by 14 bases; junction bases not matched to a gene: 13. The length of the CDR3 is 15 residues. Here the CDR3 DNA reads TGTGCCAGCAGCTTACACGAGAATAGCGGGGGGGTGGCGTATTTT. Translating it yields CASSLHENSGGVAYF.

CDR3 DNA: TGCGCCAGCAGTGAAACCGGGGGCTCCTACAATGAGCAGTTCTTC. It translates to CASSETGGSYNEQFF. The chain employs TRBV10-2 and TRBJ2-1, with a weak D call TRBD2 (6 bases). Germline CDR1 WSHSY, CDR2 SAAADI. Trimming stripped 3 bases from V and 0 bases from J, with 9 bases between. CDR3 length equals 15 residues.

The chain couples TRBV7-3 to TRBJ2-3, with 7 bases matching TRBD1. Germline V CDR1 and CDR2: SGHTA, FQGTGA. V trimming: 7 bases; J trimming: 2 bases; junction bases outside the gene matches: 9. This CDR3 spans 15 amino acids. CDR3 nucleotides: TGTGCCAGCACCTTGACGGGACAGACCACAGATACGCAGTATTTT. Encoded protein: CASTLTGQTTDTQYF.

The rearrangement uses TRBV28 and TRBJ2-6; D perhaps matches TRBD1 (5 bases). Germline V gene lookup returns CDR1 MDHEN and CDR2 SYDVKM. The CDR3 sequence is 13 residues long. Trimming shortened V by 8 bases and J by 4 bases, and 9 bases separated the two germline ends. The CDR3 here is CASGAPGANVLTF. For the CDR3, the DNA is TGTGCCAGCGGGGCGCCCGGGGCCAACGTCCTGACTTTC.

The chain uses TRBV7-3 and TRBJ2-3; D not resolved. The germline V gene encodes CDR1 SGHTA and CDR2 FQGTGA. CDR3 length equals 13 residues. Trimming removed 6 bases at V and 6 bases at J, with 13 bases between. The CDR3, as DNA: TGTGCCAGCAGGCCTTCACCAGGTGATACGCAGTATTTT. It translates to CASRPSPGDTQYF.

The J gene is TRBJ1-4, the V gene TRBV5-6; maybe TRBD1 (5 bases). The V end lost 0 bases, the J end lost 7 bases, and 19 bases lay between the germline ends. Germline-derived CDR1 and CDR2 are SGHDT and YYEEEE. This CDR3 has 17 residues. The CDR3 DNA is TGTGCCAGCAGCTTGGATCGGCGTCGGGGGTCGAGTGAAAAACTGTTTTTT. Translation gives CASSLDRRRGSSEKLFF.

The chain links TRBV5-4 to TRBJ2-7; 9 bases fit TRBD2. This CDR3 is built from 16 residues. The V segment lost 1 base and the J segment 0 bases; nucleotides outside the gene matches: 5. Germline CDR1 SGHNT, CDR2 YYREEE (reference sequence). CDR3 loop: CASSLSRGGASYEQYF. The CDR3 DNA reads as TGTGCCAGCAGCTTGAGTCGCGGGGGGGCCTCCTACGAGCAGTACTTC.